This T cell receptor beta chain derives from a study of tumor-infiltrating lymphocytes in primary liver carcinoma (dated by TCRdb to the late 2010s). Notes on the research overall: Of the five patients (three men and two women, aged 30 to 69 years), four had hepatocellular carcinoma and one had combined HCC and intrahepatic cholangiocarcinoma. Tumors of the five patients were stage T1-T3 N0M0 with maximum diameters of about 4.2 to 11 cm. Samples yielded roughly 3.5 to 8 million productive TCRbeta reads; read depth did not differ significantly between tissue types. The study combined TCRbeta repertoire sequencing, expression microarrays and whole-exome sequencing across five regions of each liver tumor, with adjacent normal tissue and blood. A total of some 35 specimens from 5 patients went through TCRbeta repertoire sequencing, namely 25 tumor regions, 5 adjacent noncancerous liver tissues and 5 peripheral blood samples. The 25 tumor region samples were profiled with Agilent mRNA microarrays so that TCRbeta repertoire diversity could be related to the local molecular phenotype. Technical replicate repertoires showed high reproducibility, with mean shared-clone rates approximately 0.9 and correlation coefficients above 0.95. Paper-wide results and their limitations: Because sequencing covered only the TCR beta chain and unpaired alpha chains were not captured, true repertoire diversity is likely underestimated. The top 250 clones accounted for a significantly greater share of the repertoire in tumors than in blood (p = 0.039). Repertoire overlap was found to be higher between tumor regions (mean about 36%) than between tumor-adjacent (about 17%) or tumor-blood (about 15%) pairs, consistent with antigen-driven expansion. Bulk unsorted samples precluded comparing CD4+ and CD8+ T cell repertoires. Only about 7.5-25% of top clones were present in all five regions of a tumor, suggesting spatial heterogeneity of tumor-infiltrating T cells. With just 4 or 5 patients in the study, the authors point out that the findings should be validated in a larger study.

Total RNA and DNA were co-extracted from roughly 20-30 mg of bulk tissue with the AllPrep DNA/RNA mini kit, without cell sorting. Between late 2015 and March 2016, roughly 5 patients in China with histopathologically diagnosed primary liver carcinoma had their tumors surgically resected. At the time of sampling, the patients were treatment-naive and had chronic HBV infection. Five spatially separated regions were sampled per tumor: superior, inferior, left-lateral and right-lateral poles, plus the tumor centre. According to histology, viable tumor cells made up more than 85% of every tumor sample. Each fresh piece of tumor and adjacent tissue was cut in two, with one half stored in RNAlater at -80 degrees C and the other half sent for histology. As to this clonotype: The antigen it binds to is not known. No much larger clonotype is one base removed from it; base qualities were not supplied.

The CDR3 holds 15 amino acids from the cysteine to the phenylalanine. Left in the record is the CDR3 DNA by itself, 45 bases read in frame from the first base. According to the germline V gene, CDR1 reads MDHEN and CDR2 reads SYDVKM. TCRbeta-specific cDNA was reverse-transcribed from about 500 ng total RNA using a constant-region primer and ProtoScript II reverse transcriptase. Three nested multiplex PCR rounds, following a slightly modified ARM-PCR procedure, were used to build the TCRbeta libraries. Each of the first two PCR rounds ran for approximately 10 cycles using multiplex TRBV1-TRBV30 forward primers together with a Cbeta reverse primer. Sample barcodes and Illumina adapters were added in a final 25-cycle PCR with Deep VentR polymerase. Before sequencing, amplicons between 200 and 500 bp were purified from gel using a QIAquick gel extraction kit. An Illumina HiSeq 2500 was used to sequence the TCRbeta amplicons, generating 250-bp paired-end reads. Per the authors' processing: To recover full CDR3 sequences, reads were quality-trimmed using Trimmomatic v0.33 and paired reads were then merged using FLASH v1.2.11. MiGEC v1.2.1b assigned V, D and J germline segments to the rearranged TCRbeta sequences. Clonotype statistics, along with Shannon-Wiener diversity indices, were calculated using VDJtools v1.0.0. To cut down on sampling bias, every analysis after diversity analysis relied on just the 250 most abundant clonotypes from each sample. TCRdb applied fastp at Q25 and MiXCR to the public reads, then kept only in-frame beta chains. Duplicate CDR3 protein sequences are folded into a single record with the most common DNA and genes. The authors' filters were not applied to this entry. This sample is represented by around 70,000 distinct CDR3 sequences; 60% to 75% of them were singletons. Of the sample, 25% to 35% falls within the top ten clones.

The rearrangement joined TRBV28 to TRBJ2-4, and the D gene may be TRBD1, 6 bases matching. The origin of this receptor is a man in his forties with primary liver carcinoma and hepatitis B virus infection. The specimen was liver tumor tissue from sampling region 4. Read against the paper, the sample's cell subset or site label means: tumor region T4, right-lateral pole. The DNA sequence reads TGTGTCACCAACTACAACCAGGGGACCAAAAACATTCAGTACTTC. The encoded protein is CVTNYNQGTKNIQYF.